The present T cell receptor beta chain was sequenced within a study of technical replicates of blood from a few donors. The data were produced by immunoSEQ multiplex PCR, yet TCRdb's version contains in-frame clones alone and is incomplete. The sample holds more than 65,000 clones, over 95% seen once. Germline CDR1 MDHEN, CDR2 SYDVKM. J gave up 5 bases and V 5 bases, and 8 bases lay outside the gene matches. This CDR3 has 14 amino acids. The material sequenced was T cells isolated from PBMCs. The J gene is TRBJ1-2, the V gene TRBV28; 7 bases line up with TRBD1. This receptor was obtained from a human donor in good health. The CDR3 sequence: CASSPSGTEYGYTF. DNA for the CDR3: TGTGCCAGCAGTCCCTCCGGGACAGAATATGGCTACACCTTC.